This TCR beta chain was recorded in a study of shared clonotypes between healthy human individuals. Study-level information: Participating donors consisted of two women and a few men aged 18 to 49.

For this clone: Antigen unknown.

Whole-study findings and limits: Incompleteness in sorted-subset sequencing, despite large depth, was shown by rarefaction.

The germline V gene encodes CDR1 MDHEN and CDR2 SYDVKM. CDR3 size: 15 residues. Trimming left V 3 bases short and J 0 bases short, with 9 bases between. Libraries were prepared by immunoSEQ multiplex PCR; TCRdb keeps only in-frame clonotypes and omits some of them. The table has over 2 million clones, 90% to 95% seen once. The sequence was obtained from a man aged 18 to 29 in good health. J is TRBJ1-3 and V is TRBV28; the D is unclear. Material: naive CD4+ T cells sorted from blood. The subset: CD45RA+ positively selected. In DNA form, the CDR3 reads TGTGCCAGCAGTTTCGGACGGAGCTCTGGAAACACCATATATTTT. Its translation is CASSFGRSSGNTIYF.